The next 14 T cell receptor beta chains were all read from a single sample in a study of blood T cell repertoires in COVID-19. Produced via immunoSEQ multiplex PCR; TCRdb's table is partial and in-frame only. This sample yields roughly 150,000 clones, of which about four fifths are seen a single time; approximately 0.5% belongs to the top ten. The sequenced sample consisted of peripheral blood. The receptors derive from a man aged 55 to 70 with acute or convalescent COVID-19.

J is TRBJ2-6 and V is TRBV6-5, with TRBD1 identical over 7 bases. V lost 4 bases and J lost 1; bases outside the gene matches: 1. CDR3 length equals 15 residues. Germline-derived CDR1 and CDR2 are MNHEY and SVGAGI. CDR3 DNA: TGTGCCAGCAGTTCGACAGGGTCTGGGGCCAACGTCCTGACTTTC. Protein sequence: CASSSTGSGANVLTF.

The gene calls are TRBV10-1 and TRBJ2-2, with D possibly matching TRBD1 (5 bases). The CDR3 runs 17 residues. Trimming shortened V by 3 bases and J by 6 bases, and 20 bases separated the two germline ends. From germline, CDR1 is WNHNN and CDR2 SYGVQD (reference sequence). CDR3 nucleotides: TGCGCCAGCAGTGAACATCTGACAGCTAGAATGTCCGGGGAGCTGTTTTTT. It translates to CASSEHLTARMSGELFF.

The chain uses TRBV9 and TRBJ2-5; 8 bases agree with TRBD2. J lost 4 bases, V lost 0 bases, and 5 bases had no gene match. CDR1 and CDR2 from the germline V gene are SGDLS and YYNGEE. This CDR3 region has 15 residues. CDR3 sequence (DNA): TGTGCCAGCAGCGTAGGACGGGGGGGCGGAGAGACCCAGTACTTC. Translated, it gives CASSVGRGGGETQYF.

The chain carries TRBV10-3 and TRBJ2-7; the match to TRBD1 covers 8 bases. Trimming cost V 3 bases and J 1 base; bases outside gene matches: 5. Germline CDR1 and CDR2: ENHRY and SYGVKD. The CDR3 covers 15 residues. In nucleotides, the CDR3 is TGTGCCATCAGTGATCCAGGGGGCCAATCCTACGAGCAGTACTTC. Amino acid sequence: CAISDPGGQSYEQYF.

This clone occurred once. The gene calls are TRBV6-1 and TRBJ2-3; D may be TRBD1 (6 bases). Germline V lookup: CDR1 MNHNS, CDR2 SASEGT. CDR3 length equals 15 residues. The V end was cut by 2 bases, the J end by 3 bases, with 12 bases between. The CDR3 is CASSEYSRGTDTQYF. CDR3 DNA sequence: TGTGCCAGCAGTGAATATAGCAGGGGAACAGATACGCAGTATTTT.

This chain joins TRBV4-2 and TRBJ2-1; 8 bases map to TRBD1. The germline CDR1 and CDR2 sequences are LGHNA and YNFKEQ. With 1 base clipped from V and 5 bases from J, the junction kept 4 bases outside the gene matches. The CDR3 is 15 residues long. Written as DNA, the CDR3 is TGTGCCAGCAGCCAAGTCAGGGGGCTGAACAATGAGCAGTTCTTC. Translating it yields CASSQVRGLNNEQFF.

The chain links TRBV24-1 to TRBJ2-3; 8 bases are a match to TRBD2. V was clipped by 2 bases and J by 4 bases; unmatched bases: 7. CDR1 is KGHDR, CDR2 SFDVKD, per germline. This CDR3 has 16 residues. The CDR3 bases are TGTGCCACCAGTGATTCGGGGGGGGGCCGCTCAGATACGCAGTATTTT. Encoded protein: CATSDSGGGRSDTQYF.

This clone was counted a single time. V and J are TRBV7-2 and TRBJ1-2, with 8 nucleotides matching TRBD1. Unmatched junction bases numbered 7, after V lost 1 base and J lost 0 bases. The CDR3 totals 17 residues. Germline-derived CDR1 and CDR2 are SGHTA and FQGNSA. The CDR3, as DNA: TGTGCCAGCAGCTTAGGGGCAGGGGGCTCGACTAACTATGGCTACACCTTC. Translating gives CASSLGAGGSTNYGYTF.

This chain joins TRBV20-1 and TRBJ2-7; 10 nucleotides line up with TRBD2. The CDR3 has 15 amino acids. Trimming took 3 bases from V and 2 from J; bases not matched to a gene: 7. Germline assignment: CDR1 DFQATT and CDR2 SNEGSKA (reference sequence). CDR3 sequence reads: CSASPSGRSPYEQYF. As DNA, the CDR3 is TGCAGTGCTAGTCCTAGCGGGAGATCTCCCTACGAGCAGTACTTC.

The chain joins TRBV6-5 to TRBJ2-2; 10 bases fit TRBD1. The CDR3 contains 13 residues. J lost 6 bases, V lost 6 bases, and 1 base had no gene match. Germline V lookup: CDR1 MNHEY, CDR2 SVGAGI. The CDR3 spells CASRTGGSGELFF. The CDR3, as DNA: TGTGCCAGCAGGACAGGGGGCTCCGGGGAGCTGTTTTTT.

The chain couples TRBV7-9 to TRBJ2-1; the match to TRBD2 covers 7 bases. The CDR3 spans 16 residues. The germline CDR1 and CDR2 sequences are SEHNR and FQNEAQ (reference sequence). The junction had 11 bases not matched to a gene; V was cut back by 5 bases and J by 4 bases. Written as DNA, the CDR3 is TGTGCCAGCAGCCCTCGGACCCCGGGGGGTTACAATGAGCAGTTCTTC. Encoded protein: CASSPRTPGGYNEQFF.

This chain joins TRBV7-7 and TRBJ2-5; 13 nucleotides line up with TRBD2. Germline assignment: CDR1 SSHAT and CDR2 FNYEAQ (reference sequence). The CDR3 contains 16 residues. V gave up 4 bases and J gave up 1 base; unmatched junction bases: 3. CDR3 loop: CASSSGLAGPQETQYF. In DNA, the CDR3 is TGTGCCAGCAGCTCGGGACTAGCGGGGCCCCAAGAGACCCAGTACTTC.

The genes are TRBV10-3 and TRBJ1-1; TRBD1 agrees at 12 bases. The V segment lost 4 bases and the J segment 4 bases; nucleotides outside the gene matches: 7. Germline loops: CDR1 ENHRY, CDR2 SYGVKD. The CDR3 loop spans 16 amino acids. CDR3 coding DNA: TGTGCCATCAGTGGGGGACAGGGGGCAATTTTCACTGAAGCTTTCTTT. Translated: CAISGGQGAIFTEAFF.

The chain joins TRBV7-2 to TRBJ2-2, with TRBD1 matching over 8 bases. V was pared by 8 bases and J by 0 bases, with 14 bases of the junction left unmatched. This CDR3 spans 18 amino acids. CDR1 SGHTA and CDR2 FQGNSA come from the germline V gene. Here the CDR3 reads CASRSSIRTGTNTGELFF. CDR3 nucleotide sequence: TGTGCCAGCCGAAGCTCTATCCGGACAGGGACGAACACCGGGGAGCTGTTTTTT.